The T cell receptor (beta chain) under discussion was sequenced for a study of blood T cell repertoires in COVID-19. The assay was immunoSEQ multiplex PCR, and TCRdb's table has in-frame clones only and misses some. The sample records about 520,000 clones, 80% to 90% being singletons. V shed 1 base and J shed 4 bases, with 12 bases lying between them. Germline-derived CDR1 and CDR2 are SGHTA and FQGNSA. This CDR3 has 15 residues. Sequenced material: peripheral blood. The receptor's source is a human donor in a cohort sampled during active COVID-19. V usage is TRBV7-2 and J usage is TRBJ2-3; perhaps TRBD1 as D (6 bases). The CDR3 DNA sequence: TGTGCCAGCAGCTTAGTTGCAGGGGCGGCAGATACGCAGTATTTT. Encoded protein: CASSLVAGAADTQYF.